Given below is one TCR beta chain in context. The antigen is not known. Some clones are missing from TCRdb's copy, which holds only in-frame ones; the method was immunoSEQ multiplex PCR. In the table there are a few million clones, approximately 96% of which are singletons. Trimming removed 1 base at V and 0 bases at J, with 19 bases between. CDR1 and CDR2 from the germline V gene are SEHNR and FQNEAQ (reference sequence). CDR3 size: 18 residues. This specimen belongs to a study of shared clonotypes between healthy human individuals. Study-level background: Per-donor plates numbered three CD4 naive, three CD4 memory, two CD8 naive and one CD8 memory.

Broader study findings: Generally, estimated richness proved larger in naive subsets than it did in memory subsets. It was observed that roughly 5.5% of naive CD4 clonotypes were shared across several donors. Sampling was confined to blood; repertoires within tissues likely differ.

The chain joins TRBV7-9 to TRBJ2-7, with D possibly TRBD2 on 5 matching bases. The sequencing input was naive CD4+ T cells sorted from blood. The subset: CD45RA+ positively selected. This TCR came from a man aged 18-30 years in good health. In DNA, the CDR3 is TGTGCCAGCAGCTTAGATGTCCGGGGTAAAGGGTTCTCCTACGAGCAGTACTTC. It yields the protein CASSLDVRGKGFSYEQYF.